The 22 T cell receptor beta chains given below trace back to one sample, sequenced in a study of blood T cell repertoires in COVID-19 (dated by TCRdb to about 2020). Libraries were built with the immunoSEQ multiplex PCR assay. Not all clones reach the TCRdb copy of this immuneACCESS table, which keeps in-frame sequences only. Checked studies attribute under half of the gap to unresolved V genes and leave the rest unexplained. The sample has around 700,000 clones on record, about nine tenths of them singletons. Under 0.3% of the sample is in the top ten clones. Material for sequencing was peripheral blood. These receptors all stem from a young woman with acute or convalescent COVID-19.

This clone has only a few counts. V is TRBV25-1 and J is TRBJ1-2, with D perhaps TRBD1 (5 bases). Germline-derived CDR1 and CDR2 are MGHDK and SYGVNS. The CDR3 covers 12 residues. V gave up 2 bases and J gave up 9 bases, with 10 bases separating them. Here the CDR3 reads CASSESVGRYTF. The CDR3 bases are TGTGCCAGCAGTGAAAGCGTGGGGCGCTACACCTTC.

The chain is built from TRBV6-4 and TRBJ2-7, with 9 positions matching TRBD1. The length of the CDR3 is 14 residues. The germline V gene encodes CDR1 MRHNA and CDR2 SNTAGT. The J segment lost 6 bases and the V segment lost 0 bases, leaving 3 bases of the junction unmatched. The DNA of the CDR3 is TGTGCCAGCAGTGACTCACAGGGGGCTGGCGAGCAGTACTTC. It is translated as CASSDSQGAGEQYF.

The chain combines TRBV7-9 with TRBJ1-6, with D perhaps TRBD1 (6 bases). Germline V gives CDR1 SEHNR, CDR2 FQNEAQ (reference sequence). This CDR3 comprises 15 residues. The V end lost 1 base, the J end lost 8 bases, and 12 bases lay between the germline ends. The CDR3 reads CASSLVPGADSPLHF. As DNA, the CDR3 is TGTGCCAGCAGCTTAGTCCCAGGGGCGGATTCACCCCTCCACTTT.

The CDR3 nucleotides are TGTGCCAGCAGCTTCCAGCGGGGCGACACCGGGGAGCTGTTTTTT. Translating gives CASSFQRGDTGELFF. The chain has TRBV7-3 and TRBJ2-2; 7 bases are shared with TRBD2. Germline-derived CDR1 and CDR2 are SGHTA and FQGTGA. V dropped 3 bases and J dropped 3; count of bases not matched to a gene: 4. This CDR3 has 15 residues.

CDR3 region: CASSPTGGRNEKLFF. The CDR3 nucleotides read TGTGCCAGCTCACCAACAGGGGGTAGGAATGAAAAACTGTTTTTT. The rearrangement joins TRBV18 to TRBJ1-4; 8 bases map to TRBD1. CDR1 is KGHSH, CDR2 LQKENI, per germline. V lost 2 bases to trimming and J lost 5 bases; unmatched junction nucleotides: 4. The CDR3 length is 15 residues. Using reference TRBV18 and TRBJ1-4 for the parts outside the CDR3, the full variable domain is NAGVMQNPRHLVRRRGQEARLRCSPMKGHSHVYWYRQLPEEGLKFMVYLQKENIIDESGMPKERFSAEFPKEGPSILRIQQVVRGDSAAYFCASSPTGGRNEKLFFGSGTQLSVL.

This clone showed up just a few times. In DNA, the CDR3 is TGTGCCAGTAGCCTAGGGGGCGCGGTTACACCCCTCCACTTT. It yields the protein CASSLGGAVTPLHF. The J gene is TRBJ1-6, the V gene TRBV19, with 7 nucleotides matching TRBD1. The germline CDR1 and CDR2 sequences are LNHDA and SQIVND (reference sequence). V lost 6 bases and J lost 11; bases outside the gene matches: 10. CDR3 size: 14 residues.

CDR3 sequence reads: CASSLDNAVSYEQYF. The CDR3 DNA reads TGTGCCAGCAGCTTAGACAATGCAGTTTCCTACGAGCAGTACTTC. The chain recombines TRBV11-2 with TRBJ2-7; D unresolved. V was shortened by 0 bases and J by 1 base, with 10 bases between the two germline ends. The CDR3 length is 15 residues. Germline CDR1 SGHAT, CDR2 FQNNGV.

The chain couples TRBV6-5 to TRBJ2-7, with 7 bases lining up with TRBD2. The junction had 8 bases not matched to a gene; V was cut back by 6 bases and J by 3 bases. The CDR3 totals 14 residues. The germline V gene has CDR1 MNHEY and CDR2 SVGAGI. CDR3 residues: CASSYGTTFYEQYF. The CDR3 DNA reads TGTGCCAGCAGCTACGGGACTACTTTCTACGAGCAGTACTTC.

The count of this clone is one. The chain uses TRBV10-3 and TRBJ1-1, with TRBD1 identical over 7 bases. The length of the CDR3 is 15 residues. V shed 6 bases, J shed 4 bases, and the junction held 11 bases outside the gene matches. CDR1 is ENHRY and CDR2 is SYGVKD in the germline V gene. This chain's CDR3 is CAIRHTTGDVTEAFF. The DNA of the CDR3 is TGTGCCATCAGGCATACCACAGGGGATGTCACTGAAGCTTTCTTT.

V and J are TRBV27 and TRBJ2-5; D might be TRBD1 (5 bases). Trimming removed 5 bases from V and 5 bases from J, with 9 bases in between. CDR1 MNHEY and CDR2 SMNVEV come from the germline V gene (reference sequence). The CDR3 is 12 residues long. The CDR3 DNA reads TGTGCCAGCAGTCCCTCAGGGGAGACCCAGTACTTC. This gives the protein CASSPSGETQYF.

This rearrangement joins TRBV3-1 (or the pseudogene TRBV3-2) to TRBJ2-2; D is perhaps TRBD2 (7 bases). CDR3 size: 18 residues. Trimming stripped 2 bases from V and 3 bases from J, with 19 bases between. In germline, CDR1 is LGHDT, CDR2 YNNKEL (reference sequence). In DNA, the CDR3 is TGTGCCAGCAGCCAATCTCTGGGGGGGGCCCCGGACACCGGGGAGCTGTTTTTT. Its translation: CASSQSLGGAPDTGELFF.

As to this clone: The sample carries other DNA sequences with the same CDR3. The chain carries TRBV12-3 or TRBV12-4 and TRBJ1-1; no clear D. This CDR3 contains 13 residues. Trimming stripped 2 bases from V and 1 base from J, with 5 bases between. CDR3 coding DNA: TGTGCCAGCAGTTTATCGGGGAACACTGAAGCTTTCTTT. It translates to CASSLSGNTEAFF.

The J gene is TRBJ1-1, the V gene TRBV9, with D possibly TRBD1 on 5 matching bases. This CDR3 contains 16 residues. Deletions cut 4 bases from V and 3 bases from J, with 19 bases between. Germline CDR1 and CDR2: SGDLS and YYNGEE. The CDR3 region has the DNA TGTGCCAGCAGCCCGCCGAACCGGGGGGGGGACACTGAAGCTTTCTTT. Its protein is CASSPPNRGGDTEAFF.

The rearrangement uses TRBV5-4 and TRBJ1-2; TRBD1 might be the D (5 bases). Germline V CDR1 and CDR2: SGHNT, YYREEE (reference sequence). V lost 7 bases and J lost 8, with 15 bases in between. This CDR3 has 12 residues. The CDR3 DNA reads as TGTGCCAGCTCCCCGGGGGTTGGGGGCTACACCTTC. It yields the protein CASSPGVGGYTF.

This chain joins TRBV5-1 and TRBJ2-1; D remains unclear. Germline V gives CDR1 SGHRS, CDR2 YFSETQ. This CDR3 contains 15 residues. V lost 1 base and J lost 1, with 9 bases in between. The CDR3 is CASSLYRESYNEQFF. CDR3 DNA: TGCGCCAGCAGCTTGTATCGCGAGTCCTACAATGAGCAGTTCTTC.

This rearrangement joins TRBV19 to TRBJ1-2, with D possibly matching TRBD1 (6 bases). The CDR3 is 11 residues long. CDR1 and CDR2 from the germline V gene are LNHDA and SQIVND (reference sequence). The germline V and J ends were trimmed by 11 bases and 8 bases, with 15 bases remaining between them. Here the CDR3 reads CASSGVKGYTF. The DNA for the CDR3 is TGTGCCTCCTCAGGGGTGAAGGGCTACACCTTC.

The chain has TRBV9 and TRBJ1-6; D might be TRBD1 (6 bases). Germline CDR1 and CDR2: SGDLS and YYNGEE. The CDR3 contains 17 residues. V was shortened by 4 bases and J by 4 bases, with 18 bases between the two germline ends. CDR3 in amino acids: CASSSPPGATYNSPLHF. CDR3 nucleotide sequence: TGTGCCAGCAGCTCCCCGCCAGGGGCTACATATAATTCACCCCTCCACTTT.

The chain recombines TRBV7-3 with TRBJ2-3; 9 positions match TRBD1. CDR1 and CDR2 (germline): SGHTA, FQGTGA. The CDR3 sequence is 15 residues long. Losses at the gene ends were 1 base for V and 6 bases for J; bases not matched to a gene: 5. CDR3 protein: CASSLMGTGWDTQYF. In DNA, the CDR3 is TGTGCCAGCAGCTTAATGGGGACAGGGTGGGATACGCAGTATTTT. The full variable domain, rest sourced from reference TRBV7-3 and TRBJ2-3, is GAGVSQTPSNKVTEKGKYVELRCDPISGHTALYWYRQSLGQGPEFLIYFQGTGAADDSGLPNDRFFAVRPEGSVSTLKIQRTERGDSAVYLCASSLMGTGWDTQYFGPGTRLTVL.

This chain joins TRBV25-1 and TRBJ1-2; perhaps TRBD1 as D (6 bases). CDR1 MGHDK and CDR2 SYGVNS come from the germline V gene. This CDR3 is 16 amino acids long. V was cut by 3 bases and J by 4 bases, with 18 bases left in between. The DNA for the CDR3 is TGTGCCAGCAGTGATCACGGACAGATTAAAGTCTATGGCTACACCTTC. The encoded protein is CASSDHGQIKVYGYTF.

A word on this clone: Mismatch with germline at one junction end may stem from a read error. The V call is TRBV7-9, the J call TRBJ2-1, with D possibly being TRBD1 (5 bases). The germline V gene encodes CDR1 SEHNR and CDR2 FQNEAQ (reference sequence). This CDR3 is 12 amino acids long. CDR3 sequence: CASSLGQGDLVF. The CDR3 DNA reads as TGTGCCAGCAGCTTAGGGCAGGGTGATCTCGTCTTC.

The chain is built from TRBV6-5 and TRBJ1-5, with 9 bases that match TRBD1. This CDR3 is 15 amino acids long. CDR1 is MNHEY and CDR2 is SVGAGI in the germline V gene. V gave up 4 bases and J gave up 4 bases; unmatched junction bases: 5. The CDR3 spells CASSLETGGNQPQHF. CDR3 coding DNA: TGTGCCAGCAGTTTAGAGACAGGGGGAAATCAGCCCCAGCATTTT.

J is TRBJ1-4 and V is TRBV5-1; TRBD1 agrees at 10 bases. Per germline, CDR1 SGHRS and CDR2 YFSETQ. The CDR3 consists of 14 residues. Trimming at V came to 4 bases and at J to 12 bases, leaving 9 bases not matched to a gene. CDR3: CASSRGTGAEELFF. DNA of the CDR3: TGCGCCAGCAGCCGGGGGACAGGGGCGGAGGAACTGTTTTTT.